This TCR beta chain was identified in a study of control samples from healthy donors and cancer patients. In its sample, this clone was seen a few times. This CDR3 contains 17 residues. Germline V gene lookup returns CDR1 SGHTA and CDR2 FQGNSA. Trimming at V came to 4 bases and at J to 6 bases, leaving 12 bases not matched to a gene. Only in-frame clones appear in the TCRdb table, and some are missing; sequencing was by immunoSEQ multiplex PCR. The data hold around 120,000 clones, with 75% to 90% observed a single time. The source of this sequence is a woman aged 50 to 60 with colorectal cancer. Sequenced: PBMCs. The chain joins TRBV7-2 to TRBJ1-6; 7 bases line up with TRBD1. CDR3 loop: CASSSRGPGQSNSPLHF. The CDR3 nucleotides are TGTGCCAGCAGCTCAAGAGGGCCGGGACAGAGTAATTCACCCCTCCACTTT.